These T cell receptor beta chains were read from a single sample in a study of CD8+ T cells in alopecia areata. The repertoire was sequenced with immunoSEQ multiplex PCR; TCRdb's copy has only in-frame clones and lacks some. Of approximately 150,000 clones listed, more than 40% are singletons. Sequencing was done on a sample of CD4+ T cells sorted from blood. The origin of the receptors is a human donor with alopecia areata. The CDR3 runs from the conserved cysteine through the conserved F or W. D genes are given only for firm matches. Clone size, where shown, is once, few, many, or a class for clones that have expanded.

V: TRBV5-1
D: .
J: TRBJ2-6
size: .
DNA: TGCGCCAGCAGCCCCATCGGATCTGGGGCCAACGTCCTGACTTTC
CDR3: CASSPIGSGANVLTF

V: TRBV29-1
D: .
J: TRBJ2-6
size: .
DNA: TGCAGCGTTCCTCAGATCTCTGGGGCCAACGTCCTGACTTTC
CDR3: CSVPQISGANVLTF

V: TRBV4-1
D: TRBD1
J: TRBJ1-2
size: .
DNA: TGCGCCAGCAGACCGATGGGGACAGGGGACTATGGCTACACCTTC
CDR3: CASRPMGTGDYGYTF

V: TRBV19
D: TRBD1
J: TRBJ1-1
size: few
DNA: TGTGCCAGTAGAACCGGGACAGGTTTGGGCACTGAAGCTTTCTTT
CDR3: CASRTGTGLGTEAFF

V: TRBV5-1
D: .
J: TRBJ1-2
size: .
DNA: TGCGCCAGCAGTCCTAGGGGGGGTGCTAACTATGGCTACACCTTC
CDR3: CASSPRGGANYGYTF

V: TRBV15
D: TRBD2
J: TRBJ2-1
size: few
DNA: TGTGCCACCAGCTCCCAGCCCCCGACTAGCGGGTGGGTATTGTCCTACAATGAGCAGTTCTTC
CDR3: CATSSQPPTSGWVLSYNEQFF

V: TRBV2
D: .
J: TRBJ2-2
size: few
DNA: TGTGCCAGCAGGCGTAGGACAGCCATGAACACCGGGGAGCTGTTTTTT
CDR3: CASRRRTAMNTGELFF

V: TRBV29-1
D: .
J: TRBJ1-1
size: .
DNA: TGCAGCGTTCTAACAGGGAACACTGAAGCTTTCTTT
CDR3: CSVLTGNTEAFF

V: TRBV29-1
D: TRBD2
J: TRBJ2-1
size: .
DNA: TGCAGCGCCGGGACTAGCGGTTACAATGAGCAGTTCTTC
CDR3: CSAGTSGYNEQFF

V: TRBV29-1
D: .
J: TRBJ2-3
size: once
DNA: TGCAGCGTTGATAGGGGAAAAGATACGCAGTATTTT
CDR3: CSVDRGKDTQYF

V: TRBV9
D: TRBD2
J: TRBJ2-5
size: few
DNA: TGTGCCAGCAGCCAAGGCGGGACTAATCAAGAGACCCAGTACTTC
CDR3: CASSQGGTNQETQYF

V: TRBV29-1
D: TRBD2
J: TRBJ2-5
size: few
DNA: TGCAGCTACAGCGGGAGGGCTGAGACCCAGTACTTC
CDR3: CSYSGRAETQYF

V: TRBV7-2
D: TRBD1
J: TRBJ2-7
size: .
DNA: TGTGCCAGCAGCTTGGGACAGGGGGCATTCTACGAGCAGTACTTC
CDR3: CASSLGQGAFYEQYF

V: TRBV12-5
D: .
J: TRBJ2-5
size: .
DNA: TGTGCTAGTGCCCGGTGGGGGAACGGGGAGACCCAGTACTTC
CDR3: CASARWGNGETQYF

V: TRBV4-1
D: .
J: TRBJ1-2
size: once
DNA: TGCGCCAGCAGCCAAGGTACAGACTATTATGGCTACACCTTC
CDR3: CASSQGTDYYGYTF

V: TRBV28
D: .
J: TRBJ2-5
size: .
DNA: TGTGCCACCCGCCCGGCTAGGCTAGAGACCCAGTACTTC
CDR3: CATRPARLETQYF

V: TRBV28
D: .
J: TRBJ2-2
size: few
DNA: TGTGCCAGCAGTTGGGCCTTACCCGGGGCCGGCGGGGAGCTGTTTTTT
CDR3: CASSWALPGAGGELFF

V: TRBV7-9
D: .
J: TRBJ1-1
size: .
DNA: TGTGCCAGCAGTCCGGACAGTGAAGCTTTCTTT
CDR3: CASSPDSEAFF

V: TRBV7-3
D: .
J: TRBJ2-3
size: .
DNA: TGTGCCAGCAGCTCCCCTCTTACTTCCGGGGGAGATACGCAGTATTTT
CDR3: CASSSPLTSGGDTQYF

V: TRBV15
D: TRBD2
J: TRBJ2-1
size: .
DNA: TGTGCCACCAGCATGGCTAGCGGGAGAGGTCCATTCTTC
CDR3: CATSMASGRGPFF

V: TRBV29-1
D: TRBD2
J: TRBJ2-3
size: .
DNA: TGCAGCGTAGTGGGGGGGAGCGCAGATACGCAGTATTTT
CDR3: CSVVGGSADTQYF

V: TRBV29-1
D: TRBD2
J: TRBJ2-3
size: medium-sized
DNA: TGCAGCGTTAATAAGCGGGATGCAGATACGCAGTATTTT
CDR3: CSVNKRDADTQYF

V: TRBV15
D: TRBD2
J: TRBJ2-1
size: .
DNA: TGTGCCACTCGGCCCCTAGCGGGAAGAAATGAGCAGTTCTTC
CDR3: CATRPLAGRNEQFF

V: TRBV30
D: .
J: TRBJ1-2
size: .
DNA: TGTGCCTGGGCGAGGTCTCTGCGCGGCTACACCTTC
CDR3: CAWARSLRGYTF

V: TRBV7-9
D: .
J: TRBJ2-3
size: .
DNA: TGTGCCAGCAGCGACACAGATACGCAGTATTTT
CDR3: CASSDTDTQYF

V: TRBV5-1
D: .
J: TRBJ2-3
size: few
DNA: TGCGCCAGCAGCCCCCCCACAGATACGCAGTATTTT
CDR3: CASSPPTDTQYF

V: TRBV5-1
D: .
J: TRBJ2-3
size: few
DNA: TGCGCCAGCAGCGACAGAGCCCCCACAGATACGCAGTATTTT
CDR3: CASSDRAPTDTQYF

V: TRBV5-1
D: .
J: TRBJ2-7
size: .
DNA: TGCGCCAGCAGCGAACCGGGCCACTACGAGCAGTACTTC
CDR3: CASSEPGHYEQYF

V: TRBV6-6
D: TRBD1
J: TRBJ1-4
size: once
DNA: TGTGCCATCAGCGAGGGGACAGCAACTAATGAAAAACTGTTTTTT
CDR3: CAISEGTATNEKLFF

V: TRBV6-5
D: .
J: TRBJ2-5
size: .
DNA: TGTGCCAGCAGTTGGGACACCGCGGAGACCCAGTACTTC
CDR3: CASSWDTAETQYF

V: TRBV7-9
D: .
J: TRBJ2-7
size: .
DNA: TGTGCCAGCAGCTTAAGCCAGACTTCCTACGAGCAGTACTTC
CDR3: CASSLSQTSYEQYF

V: TRBV5-6
D: TRBD1
J: TRBJ2-1
size: few
DNA: TGTGCCAGCAGCTTGACAGGGGGCAATGAGCAGTTCTTC
CDR3: CASSLTGGNEQFF